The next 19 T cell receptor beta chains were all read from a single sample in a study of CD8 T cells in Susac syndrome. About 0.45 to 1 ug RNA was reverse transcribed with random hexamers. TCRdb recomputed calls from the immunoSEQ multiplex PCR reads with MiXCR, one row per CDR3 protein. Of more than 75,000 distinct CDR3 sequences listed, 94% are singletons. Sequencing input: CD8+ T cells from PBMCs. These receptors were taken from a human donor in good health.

The CDR3 nucleotides read TGCGCCAGCAGCCAAGGGCGGAACACTGAAGCTTTCTTT. Amino acids: CASSQGRNTEAFF. The V gene is TRBV4-1, the J gene TRBJ1-1; D call uncertain. The V end lost 1 base, the J end lost 1 base, and 4 bases lay between the germline ends. The CDR3 runs 13 residues. Germline CDR1 is MGHRA and CDR2 is YSYEKL.

Here the CDR3 DNA reads TGTGCCAGCAGCTCCGGGACTAGCAGTGAAGAGACCCAGTACTTC. This gives the protein CASSSGTSSEETQYF. The chain links TRBV7-9 to TRBJ2-5; 9 bases agree with TRBD2. Trimming removed 4 bases from V and 3 bases from J; junction bases left unmatched: 6. The CDR3 is 15 residues long. CDR1 is SEHNR, CDR2 FQNEAQ, per germline (reference sequence).

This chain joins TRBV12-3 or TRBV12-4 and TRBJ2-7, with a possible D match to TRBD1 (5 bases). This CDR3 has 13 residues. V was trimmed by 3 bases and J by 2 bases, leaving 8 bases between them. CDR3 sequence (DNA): TGTGCCAGCAGTTTGGGGCGGACCTACGAGCAGTACTTC. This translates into CASSLGRTYEQYF.

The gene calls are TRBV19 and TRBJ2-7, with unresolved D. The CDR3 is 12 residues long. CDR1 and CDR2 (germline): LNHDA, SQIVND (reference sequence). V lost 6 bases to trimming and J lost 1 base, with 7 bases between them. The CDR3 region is CASSSTSYEQYF. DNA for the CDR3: TGTGCCAGTAGCTCCACATCCTACGAGCAGTACTTC.

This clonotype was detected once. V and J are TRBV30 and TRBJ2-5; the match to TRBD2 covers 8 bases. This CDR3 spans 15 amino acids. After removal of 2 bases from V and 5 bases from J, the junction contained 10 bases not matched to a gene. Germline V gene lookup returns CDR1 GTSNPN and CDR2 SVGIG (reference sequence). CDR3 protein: CAWSRIGGARETQYF. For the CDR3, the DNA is TGTGCCTGGAGTAGGATCGGGGGGGCCCGGGAGACCCAGTACTTC.

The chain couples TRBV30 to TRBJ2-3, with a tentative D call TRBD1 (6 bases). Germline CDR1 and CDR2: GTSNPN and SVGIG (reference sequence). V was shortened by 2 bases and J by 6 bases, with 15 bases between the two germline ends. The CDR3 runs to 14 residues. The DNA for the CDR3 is TGTGCCTGGAGTCTCGCAGGGGTGTCGGATACGCAGTATTTT. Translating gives CAWSLAGVSDTQYF.

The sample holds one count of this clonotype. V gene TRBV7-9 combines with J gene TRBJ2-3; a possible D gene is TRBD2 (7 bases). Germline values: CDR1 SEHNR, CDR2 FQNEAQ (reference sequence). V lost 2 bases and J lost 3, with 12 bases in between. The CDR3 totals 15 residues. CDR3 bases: TGTGCCAGCAGCTTAATACAGGGACTAACAGATACGCAGTATTTT. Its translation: CASSLIQGLTDTQYF.

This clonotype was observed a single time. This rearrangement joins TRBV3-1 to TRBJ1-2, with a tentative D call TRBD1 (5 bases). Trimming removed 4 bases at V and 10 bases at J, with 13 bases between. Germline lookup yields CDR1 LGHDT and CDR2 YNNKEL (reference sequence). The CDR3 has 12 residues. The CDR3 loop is CASSRGDEDYTF. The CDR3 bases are TGTGCCAGCAGCCGCGGGGACGAGGACTACACCTTC.

Written as DNA, the CDR3 is TGCGCCAGCAGCCAAGATAACCACGAGCAGTACTTC. Translation: CASSQDNHEQYF. The V and J genes are TRBV4-3 and TRBJ2-7; D not certain. Germline V gives CDR1 LGHNA, CDR2 YSLEER. V lost 0 bases to trimming and J lost 5 bases, with 5 bases between them. This CDR3 is built from 12 residues.

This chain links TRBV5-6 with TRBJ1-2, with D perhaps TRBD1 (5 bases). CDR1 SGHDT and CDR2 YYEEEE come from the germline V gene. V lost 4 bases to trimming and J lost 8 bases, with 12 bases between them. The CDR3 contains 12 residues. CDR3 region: CASSEQAWGYTF. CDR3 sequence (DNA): TGTGCCAGCAGCGAACAGGCTTGGGGCTACACCTTC. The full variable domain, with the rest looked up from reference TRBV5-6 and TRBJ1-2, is DAGVTQSPTHLIKTRGQQVTLRCSPKSGHDTVSWYQQALGQGPQFIFQYYEEEERQRGNFPDRFSGHQFPNYSSELNVNALLLGDSALYLCASSEQAWGYTFGSGTRLTVV.

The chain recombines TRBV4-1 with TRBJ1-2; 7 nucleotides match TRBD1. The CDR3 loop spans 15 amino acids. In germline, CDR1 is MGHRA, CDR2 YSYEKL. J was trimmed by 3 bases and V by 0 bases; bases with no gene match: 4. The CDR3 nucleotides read TGCGCCAGCAGCCAAGAGAGGACAGGTCACTATGGCTACACCTTC. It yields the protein CASSQERTGHYGYTF.

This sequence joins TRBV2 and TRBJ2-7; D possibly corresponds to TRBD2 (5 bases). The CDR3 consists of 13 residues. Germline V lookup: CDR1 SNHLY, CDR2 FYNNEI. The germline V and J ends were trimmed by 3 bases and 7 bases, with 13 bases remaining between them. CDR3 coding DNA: TGTGCCAGCAGTGACCGAGGGCTGGTGGAGCAGTACTTC. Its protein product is CASSDRGLVEQYF.

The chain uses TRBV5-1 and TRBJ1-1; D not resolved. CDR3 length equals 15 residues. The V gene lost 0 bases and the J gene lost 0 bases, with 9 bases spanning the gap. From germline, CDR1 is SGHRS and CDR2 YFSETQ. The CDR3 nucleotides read TGCGCCAGCAGCTTGGATGGCGGTATGAACACTGAAGCTTTCTTT. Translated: CASSLDGGMNTEAFF.

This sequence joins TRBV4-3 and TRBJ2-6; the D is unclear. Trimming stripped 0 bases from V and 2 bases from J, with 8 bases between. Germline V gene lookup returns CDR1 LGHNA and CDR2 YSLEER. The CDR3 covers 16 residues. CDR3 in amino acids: CASSQDSPTGANVLTF. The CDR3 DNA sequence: TGCGCCAGCAGCCAAGATAGCCCCACTGGGGCCAACGTCCTGACTTTC.

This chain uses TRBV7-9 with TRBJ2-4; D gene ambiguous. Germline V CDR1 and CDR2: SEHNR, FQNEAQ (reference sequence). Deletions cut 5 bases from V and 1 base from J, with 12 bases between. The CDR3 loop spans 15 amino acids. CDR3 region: CASSPSVSAKNIQYF. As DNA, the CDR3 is TGTGCCAGCAGCCCGAGTGTTTCGGCCAAAAACATTCAGTACTTC.

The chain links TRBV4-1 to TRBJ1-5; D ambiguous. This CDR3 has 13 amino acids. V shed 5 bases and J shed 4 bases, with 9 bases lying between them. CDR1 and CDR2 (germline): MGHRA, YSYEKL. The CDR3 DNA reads TGCGCCAGCAGCGTAAGGCGGAATCAGCCCCAGCATTTT. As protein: CASSVRRNQPQHF.

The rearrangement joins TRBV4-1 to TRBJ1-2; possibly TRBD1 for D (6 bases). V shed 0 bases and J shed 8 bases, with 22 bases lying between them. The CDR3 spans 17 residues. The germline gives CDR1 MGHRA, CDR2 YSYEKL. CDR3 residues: CASSQDDGGGSPRGYTF. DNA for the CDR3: TGCGCCAGCAGCCAAGATGACGGGGGGGGCTCCCCACGGGGCTACACCTTC.

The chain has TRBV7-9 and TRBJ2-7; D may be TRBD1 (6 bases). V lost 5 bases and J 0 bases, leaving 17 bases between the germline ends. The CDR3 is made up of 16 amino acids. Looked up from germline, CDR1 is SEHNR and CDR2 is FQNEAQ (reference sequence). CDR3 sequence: CASSLDTDRSSYEQYF. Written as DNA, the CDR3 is TGTGCCAGCAGCCTGGACACAGACAGGAGCTCCTACGAGCAGTACTTC.

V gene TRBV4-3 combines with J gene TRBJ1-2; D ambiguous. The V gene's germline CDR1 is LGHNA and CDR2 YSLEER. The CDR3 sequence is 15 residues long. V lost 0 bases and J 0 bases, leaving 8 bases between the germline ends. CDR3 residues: CASSQERVPNYGYTF. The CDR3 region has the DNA TGCGCCAGCAGCCAAGAACGGGTGCCTAACTATGGCTACACCTTC.